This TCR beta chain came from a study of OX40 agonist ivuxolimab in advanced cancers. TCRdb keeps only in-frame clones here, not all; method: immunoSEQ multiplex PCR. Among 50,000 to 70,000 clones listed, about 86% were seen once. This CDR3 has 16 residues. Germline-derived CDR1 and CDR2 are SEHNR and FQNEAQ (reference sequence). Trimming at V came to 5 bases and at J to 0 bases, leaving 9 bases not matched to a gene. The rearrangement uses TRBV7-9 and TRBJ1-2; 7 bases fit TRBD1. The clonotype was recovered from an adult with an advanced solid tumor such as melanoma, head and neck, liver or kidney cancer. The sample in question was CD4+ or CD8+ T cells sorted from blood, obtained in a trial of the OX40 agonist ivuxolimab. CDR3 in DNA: TGTGCCAGCAGCCCAAGCCGGGACAGTACTAACTATGGCTACACCTTC. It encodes CASSPSRDSTNYGYTF.